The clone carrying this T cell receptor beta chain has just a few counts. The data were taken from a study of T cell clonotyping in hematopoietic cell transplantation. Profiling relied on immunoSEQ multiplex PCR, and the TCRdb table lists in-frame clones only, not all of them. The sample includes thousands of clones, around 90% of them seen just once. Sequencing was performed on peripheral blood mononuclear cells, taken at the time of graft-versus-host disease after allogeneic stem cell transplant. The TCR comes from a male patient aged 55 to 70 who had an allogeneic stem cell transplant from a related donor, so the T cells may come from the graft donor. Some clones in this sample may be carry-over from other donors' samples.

The CDR3 DNA sequence: TGTGCCACCAGCAGAGGTCAGGGGGCGATCAACGAGCAGTACTTC. This gives the protein CATSRGQGAINEQYF. The chain couples TRBV15 to TRBJ2-7; TRBD1 aligns across 8 bases. CDR1 and CDR2 (germline): LNHNV, YYDKDF (reference sequence). The CDR3 is made up of 15 amino acids. The J segment lost 5 bases and the V segment lost 1 base, leaving 7 bases of the junction unmatched. Full variable domain (rest looked up from reference TRBV15 and TRBJ2-7): DAMVIQNPRYQVTQFGKPVTLSCSQTLNHNVMYWYQQKSSQAPKLLFHYYDKDFNNEADTPDNFQSRRPNTSFCFLDIRSPGLGDTAMYLCATSRGQGAINEQYFGPGTRLTVT.